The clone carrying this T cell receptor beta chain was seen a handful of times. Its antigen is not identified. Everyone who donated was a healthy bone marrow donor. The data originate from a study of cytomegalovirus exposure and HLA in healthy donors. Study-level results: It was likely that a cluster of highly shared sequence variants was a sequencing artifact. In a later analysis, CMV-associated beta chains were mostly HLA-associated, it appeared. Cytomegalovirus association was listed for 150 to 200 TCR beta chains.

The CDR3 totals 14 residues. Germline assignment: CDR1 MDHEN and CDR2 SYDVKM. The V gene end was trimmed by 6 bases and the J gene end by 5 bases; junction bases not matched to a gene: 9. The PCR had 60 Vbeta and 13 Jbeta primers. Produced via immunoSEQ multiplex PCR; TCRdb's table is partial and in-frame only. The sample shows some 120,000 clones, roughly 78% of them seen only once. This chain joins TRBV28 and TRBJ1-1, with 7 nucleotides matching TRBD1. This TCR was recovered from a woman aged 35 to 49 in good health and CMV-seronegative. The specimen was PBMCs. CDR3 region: CASRILIRGTEAFF. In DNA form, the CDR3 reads TGTGCCAGCAGGATATTAATCAGGGGGACTGAAGCTTTCTTT.